The 22 T cell receptor beta chains reported below all come from one sample, sequenced in a study of blood T cell repertoires in COVID-19. Method: immunoSEQ multiplex PCR; TCRdb's copy keeps in-frame clones and lacks some. The repertoire includes hundreds of thousands of clones, about 90% of them detected once, and roughly 12% sits in the top ten. The sample taken for sequencing was peripheral blood. The receptor set was obtained from a woman aged 18 to 35 who had recovered from COVID-19.

The chain joins TRBV3-1 (or the pseudogene TRBV3-2) to TRBJ2-1, with D tentatively TRBD1 (6 bases). Trimming removed 1 base at V and 10 bases at J, with 17 bases between. This CDR3 is 15 amino acids long. The germline V gene has CDR1 LGHDT and CDR2 YNNKEL (reference sequence). The CDR3 sequence: CASSQAGTPKGEQFF. The CDR3 DNA is TGTGCCAGCAGCCAAGCCGGGACACCGAAGGGGGAGCAGTTCTTC.

The chain uses TRBV5-5 and TRBJ1-5; TRBD1 aligns across 12 bases. V shed 4 bases and J 5 bases; nucleotides not matched to a gene: 4. Per the germline V gene, CDR1 is SGHKS and CDR2 is YYEKEE (reference sequence). This CDR3 is built from 15 residues. Written as DNA, the CDR3 is TGTGCCAGCAGCCTCGGGACAGGGGGCCATCAGCCCCAGCATTTT. Translated, it gives CASSLGTGGHQPQHF.

The J gene is TRBJ1-1, the V gene TRBV6-2 or TRBV6-3, with a weak D call TRBD1 (5 bases). Trimming removed 4 bases from V and 5 bases from J, with 20 bases in between. Germline V lookup: CDR1 MNHEY, CDR2 SVGEGT. This CDR3 has 16 residues. CDR3 in amino acids: CASSSAPGGSGTEAFF. The CDR3 DNA reads TGTGCCAGCAGTTCCGCCCCGGGGGGAAGCGGGACTGAAGCTTTCTTT.

J is TRBJ1-1 and V is TRBV7-9; 9 bases line up with TRBD1. The CDR3 is 13 amino acids. After removal of 5 bases from V and 7 bases from J, the junction contained 5 bases not matched to a gene. Germline CDR1 is SEHNR and CDR2 is FQNEAQ (reference sequence). The CDR3 protein is CASSHRDRVEAFF. The CDR3 region has the DNA TGTGCCAGCAGCCACCGGGACAGGGTTGAAGCTTTCTTT.

V usage is TRBV9 and J usage is TRBJ1-4; TRBD1 matches at 7 bases. The ends lost 0 bases at V and 7 bases at J; junction bases unmatched: 3. CDR1 and CDR2 (germline): SGDLS, YYNGEE. The CDR3 is 14 residues long. This CDR3 reads CASSVDRGAEKLFF. CDR3 nucleotides: TGTGCCAGCAGCGTAGACAGGGGAGCTGAAAAACTGTTTTTT.

This clone was detected only once. The V gene is TRBV21-1, the J gene TRBJ2-6; the D segment call TRBD1 is taken from the table without a DNA check. TRBV21-1 is described as a pseudogene. There are 17 residues in the CDR3. In DNA form, the CDR3 reads TGTGCCAGCAGCAAAGCGGGTTCAGGGTCTGGGGCCAACGTCCTGACTTTC. Protein product: CASSKAGSGSGANVLTF.

The chain combines TRBV13 with TRBJ2-7; D perhaps matches TRBD1 (6 bases). The germline CDR1 and CDR2 sequences are PRHDT and FYEKMQ (reference sequence). Trimming left V 2 bases short and J 5 bases short, with 13 bases between. The CDR3 sequence is 14 residues long. Written as DNA, the CDR3 is TGTGCCAGCAGCTTACGACAGGTTCGTGACGAGCAGTACTTC. Its protein product is CASSLRQVRDEQYF. Drawing the rest from reference TRBV13 and TRBJ2-7, the complete variable domain is AAGVIQSPRHLIKEKRETATLKCYPIPRHDTVYWYQQGPGQDPQFLISFYEKMQSDKGSIPDRFSAQQFSDYHSELNMSSLELGDSALYFCASSLRQVRDEQYFGPGTRLTVT.

This chain uses TRBV14 with TRBJ1-2; unclear D gene. The CDR3 has 13 amino acids. The V end lost 1 base, the J end lost 4 bases, and 7 bases lay between the germline ends. Germline V gene data show CDR1 as SGHDN and CDR2 as FVKESK. CDR3 amino acids: CASSQGNFYGYTF. The CDR3 DNA sequence: TGTGCCAGCAGCCAAGGCAACTTCTATGGCTACACCTTC.

The V call is TRBV29-1, the J call TRBJ1-2; D is unresolved. Germline assignment: CDR1 SQVTM and CDR2 ANQGSEA. The CDR3 totals 13 residues. Deletions cut 0 bases from V and 2 bases from J, with 7 bases between. The CDR3 loop is CSVEENRNYGYTF. CDR3 coding DNA: TGCAGCGTTGAAGAGAACCGGAACTATGGCTACACCTTC.

This clone was detected once. V usage is TRBV3-1 (or the pseudogene TRBV3-2) and J usage is TRBJ1-2; tentative D call: TRBD1 (5 bases). V was trimmed by 0 bases and J by 3 bases, leaving 11 bases between them. Germline CDR1 is LGHDT and CDR2 is YNNKEL (reference sequence). The CDR3 extends over 15 amino acids. CDR3 nucleotide sequence: TGTGCCAGCAGCCAAGATCCGGCGACAGACTATGGCTACACCTTC. Its protein product is CASSQDPATDYGYTF.

This clone was observed once. The V call is TRBV9, the J call TRBJ2-3, with a possible D match to TRBD2 (5 bases). V was clipped by 3 bases and J by 3 bases, with 11 bases between them. Germline CDR1 and CDR2: SGDLS and YYNGEE. This CDR3 is built from 14 residues. The CDR3 here is CASSAQRGTDTQYF. The CDR3 bases are TGTGCCAGCAGCGCCCAGAGAGGGACAGATACGCAGTATTTT.

The chain employs TRBV18 and TRBJ2-1; TRBD2 is a possible D gene (6 bases). Germline V gene lookup returns CDR1 KGHSH and CDR2 LQKENI. The V gene lost 2 bases and the J gene lost 2 bases, with 19 bases spanning the gap. There are 18 residues in the CDR3. The DNA for the CDR3 is TGTGCCAGCTCACCAGCTCGTGGGGGGAGAACCACCTACAATGAGCAGTTCTTC. Its protein product is CASSPARGGRTTYNEQFF.

The rearrangement links TRBV27 to TRBJ2-7, with D possibly matching TRBD2 (5 bases). This CDR3 has 13 residues. The ends were cut back, 3 bases at V and 2 bases at J, with 8 bases in the middle. CDR1 and CDR2 from the germline V gene are MNHEY and SMNVEV (reference sequence). The CDR3 DNA reads TGTGCCAGCAGTTTTGGGAGTACCTACGAGCAGTACTTC. Translated, it gives CASSFGSTYEQYF.

The CDR3 region is CSVGLRLAANEQFF. CDR3 in DNA: TGCAGCGTTGGCCTTCGCCTAGCGGCTAATGAGCAGTTCTTC. The chain uses TRBV29-1 and TRBJ2-1; 7 positions agree with TRBD2. J gave up 7 bases and V 4 bases, and 10 bases lay outside the gene matches. Germline V lookup: CDR1 SQVTM, CDR2 ANQGSEA. This CDR3 comprises 14 residues.

The chain has TRBV27 and TRBJ2-7; TRBD1 matches 7 bases. Germline values: CDR1 MNHEY, CDR2 SMNVEV (reference sequence). The CDR3 loop spans 15 amino acids. The trim removed 3 bases at V and 2 bases at J, leaving 7 bases unmatched. CDR3 sequence reads: CASSFRQGPTYEQYF. The CDR3 DNA is TGTGCCAGCAGTTTTCGACAGGGACCCACCTACGAGCAGTACTTC.

The J gene is TRBJ2-1, the V gene TRBV7-9, with TRBD1 identical over 9 bases. The CDR3 consists of 18 residues. Germline V gene data show CDR1 as SEHNR and CDR2 as FQNEAQ (reference sequence). V lost 3 bases to trimming and J lost 4 bases; unmatched junction nucleotides: 13. CDR3 sequence (DNA): TGTGCCAGCAGCTTGGACAGGGGAGTTGGTGACCAGTACAATGAGCAGTTCTTC. It specifies CASSLDRGVGDQYNEQFF.

The V gene is TRBV6-2 or TRBV6-3, the J gene TRBJ2-7; the match to TRBD1 covers 7 bases. The CDR3 spans 15 residues. CDR1 and CDR2 (germline): MNHEY, SVGEGT. J was trimmed by 4 bases and V by 4 bases; bases with no gene match: 10. CDR3 in DNA: TGTGCCAGCAGTTCCCCAAGACAGGGACGGTACGAGCAGTACTTC. Its translation: CASSSPRQGRYEQYF.

The CDR3 loop is CASSPAGYGYTF. As DNA, the CDR3 is TGCGCCAGCAGCCCCGCGGGCTATGGCTACACCTTC. This rearrangement joins TRBV5-1 to TRBJ1-2; no firm D call. CDR3 length: 12 residues. The V end was cut by 4 bases, the J end by 4 bases, with 8 bases between. Germline CDR1 is SGHRS and CDR2 is YFSETQ.

The chain joins TRBV11-2 to TRBJ1-2; TRBD1 agrees at 8 bases. Germline V gene sequence: CDR1 SGHAT, CDR2 FQNNGV. Unmatched junction bases numbered 10, after V lost 5 bases and J lost 8 bases. This CDR3 contains 14 residues. The CDR3 DNA is TGTGCCAGCAGCCGTATGGGACAGGCGGGGGGCTACACCTTC. As protein: CASSRMGQAGGYTF.

The table lists this clone with a few counts. This rearrangement joins TRBV7-2 to TRBJ1-5; a weak D match, TRBD1 (6 bases). The CDR3 extends over 14 amino acids. Germline CDR1 SGHTA, CDR2 FQGNSA. V lost 5 bases and J 7 bases, leaving 15 bases between the germline ends. The CDR3 DNA is TGTGCCAGCAGCCCTCCGGGACAAAGACAGCCCCAGCATTTT. Its translation: CASSPPGQRQPQHF.

This chain connects TRBV7-8 to TRBJ2-1, with a tentative D call TRBD2 (6 bases). Germline CDR1 reads SGHVS; CDR2 reads FQNEAQ. V lost 1 base to trimming and J lost 0 bases, with 13 bases between them. This CDR3 contains 17 residues. CDR3 sequence (DNA): TGTGCCAGCAGCTTAGGTAGGGCGGGATCCTCCTACAATGAGCAGTTCTTC. This gives the protein CASSLGRAGSSYNEQFF.

J is TRBJ2-7 and V is TRBV3-1 (or the pseudogene TRBV3-2), with 9 nucleotides matching TRBD1. The ends lost 4 bases at V and 9 bases at J; junction bases unmatched: 13. Germline-derived CDR1 and CDR2 are LGHDT and YNNKEL (reference sequence). The CDR3 extends over 15 amino acids. The CDR3 spells CASSPGTGYEWGQYF. CDR3 coding DNA: TGTGCCAGCAGCCCCGGGACAGGGTATGAGTGGGGGCAGTACTTC.